This T cell receptor beta chain was recovered during a study of cytomegalovirus exposure and HLA in healthy donors. Study conclusions and caveats: The productive fraction for most TCR beta V segments was about 90% or about 30% in an earlier analysis. A later analysis found that most CMV-associated TCR beta chains appeared HLA-restricted. The study reported that TCR beta sequences accurately predicted HLA-A and HLA-B alleles in most subjects.

Points on this clone: The antigen is undetermined.

CDR3 length: 14 residues. Trimming at V came to 4 bases and at J to 11 bases, leaving 8 bases not matched to a gene. CDR1 and CDR2 from the germline V gene are SGDLS and YYNGEE. Vbeta (60) and Jbeta (13) primers were used in the PCR. Sequenced by immunoSEQ multiplex PCR; TCRdb stores in-frame clones only, minus some. The table lists approximately 83,000 clones, approximately 80% of them singletons, with 2% to 2.5% in the top ten. The V gene is TRBV9, the J gene TRBJ2-4; 11 positions match TRBD2. Sequencing was performed on PBMCs. This receptor was taken from a man aged 18 to 30 in good health and CMV-seronegative. The CDR3 region has the DNA TGTGCCAGCAGCTCGCCGGGACTAGCGGAAGTTCAGTACTTC. This gives the protein CASSSPGLAEVQYF.